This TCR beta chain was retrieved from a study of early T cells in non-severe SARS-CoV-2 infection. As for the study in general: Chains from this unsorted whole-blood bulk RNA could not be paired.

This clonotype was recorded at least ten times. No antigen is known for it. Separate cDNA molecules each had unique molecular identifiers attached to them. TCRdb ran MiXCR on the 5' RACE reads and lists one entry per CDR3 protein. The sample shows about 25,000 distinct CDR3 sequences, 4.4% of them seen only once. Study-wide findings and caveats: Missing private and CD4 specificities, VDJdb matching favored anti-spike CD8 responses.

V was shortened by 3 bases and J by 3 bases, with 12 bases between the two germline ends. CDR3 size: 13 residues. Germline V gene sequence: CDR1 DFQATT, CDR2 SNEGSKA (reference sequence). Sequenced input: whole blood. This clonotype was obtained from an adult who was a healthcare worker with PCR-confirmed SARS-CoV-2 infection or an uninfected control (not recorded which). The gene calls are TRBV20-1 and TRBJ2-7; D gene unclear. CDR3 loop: CSARELVDYEQYF. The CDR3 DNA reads TGCAGTGCTAGGGAGCTAGTCGACTACGAGCAGTACTTC.